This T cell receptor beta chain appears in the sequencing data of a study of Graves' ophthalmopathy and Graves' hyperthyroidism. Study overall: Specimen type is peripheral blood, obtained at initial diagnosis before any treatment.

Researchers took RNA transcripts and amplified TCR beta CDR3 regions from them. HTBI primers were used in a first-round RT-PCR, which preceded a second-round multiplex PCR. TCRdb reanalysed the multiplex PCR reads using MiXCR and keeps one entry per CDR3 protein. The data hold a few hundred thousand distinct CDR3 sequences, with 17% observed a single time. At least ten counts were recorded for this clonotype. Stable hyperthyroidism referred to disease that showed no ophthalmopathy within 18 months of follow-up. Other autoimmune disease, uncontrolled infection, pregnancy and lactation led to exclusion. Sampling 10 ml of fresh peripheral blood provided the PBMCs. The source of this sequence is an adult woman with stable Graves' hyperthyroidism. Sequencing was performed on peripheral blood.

The CDR3 bases are TGTGCTAGTGGTAGAGGGAGTAGTGTCAATCAGCCCCAGCATTTT. It specifies CASGRGSSVNQPQHF. The chain has TRBV12-5 and TRBJ1-5; D uncertain. The germline gives CDR1 LGHNT, CDR2 FRNRAP. V was shortened by 5 bases and J by 3 bases, with 14 bases between the two germline ends. There are 15 residues in the CDR3.